This T cell receptor (beta chain) came from a study of control samples from healthy donors and cancer patients. Germline V lookup: CDR1 SEHNR, CDR2 FQNEAQ (reference sequence). The CDR3 loop spans 15 amino acids. With 2 bases removed from V and 1 base from J, the gap between germline ends came to 12 bases. This clone was counted only a few times. Produced via immunoSEQ multiplex PCR; TCRdb's table is partial and in-frame only. Of 90,000 to 110,000 clones in the sample, over 75% were seen once. The sample comprised blood. The sequence was obtained from a human donor in good health. The donor label of this sample is uncertain. The genes are TRBV7-9 and TRBJ2-7; a weak D match, TRBD1 (6 bases). This chain's CDR3 is CASSLSGEKSYEQYF. DNA of the CDR3: TGTGCCAGCAGCTTATCAGGGGAAAAGTCCTACGAGCAGTACTTC.